This TCR beta chain was profiled in a study of chemoradiotherapy in HPV16-positive cancers. With regard to this clone: Its specificity is not known.

Repeated repertoire sampling spanned the course of chemoradiotherapy. Germline V CDR1 and CDR2: MNHEY, SVGAGI. This CDR3 is built from 11 residues. V shed 6 bases and J shed 5 bases, with 7 bases lying between them. General study findings and limits: Better recurrence-free survival went with HPV-responsive T-cell expansion in HPV16-positive patients. Only a couple of HPV16-positive patients supplied the functional HPV-specificity definition.

The repertoire was sequenced with immunoSEQ multiplex PCR; TCRdb's copy has only in-frame clones and lacks some. The repertoire has 30,000 to 35,000 clones, around 89% of them found once; the top ten carry 3.1%. This sequence joins TRBV6-5 and TRBJ1-1; D unresolved. This TCR came from a human donor with HPV-associated anogenital cancer. The sequencing here drew on blood, taken from a patient who underwent chemoradiotherapy. The CDR3 is CASRRETEAFF. CDR3 in DNA: TGTGCCAGCAGGAGGGAGACTGAAGCTTTCTTT.